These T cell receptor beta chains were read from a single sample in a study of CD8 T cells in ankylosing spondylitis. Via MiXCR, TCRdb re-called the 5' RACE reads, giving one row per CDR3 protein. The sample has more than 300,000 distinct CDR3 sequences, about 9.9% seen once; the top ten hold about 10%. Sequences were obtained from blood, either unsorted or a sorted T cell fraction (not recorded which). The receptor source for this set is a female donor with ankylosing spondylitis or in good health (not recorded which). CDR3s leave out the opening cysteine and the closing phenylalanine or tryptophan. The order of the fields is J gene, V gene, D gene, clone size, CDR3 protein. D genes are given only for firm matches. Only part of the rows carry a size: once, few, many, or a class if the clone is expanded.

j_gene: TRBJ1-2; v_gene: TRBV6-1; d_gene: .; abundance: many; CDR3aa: ASYYYGGDYGYT
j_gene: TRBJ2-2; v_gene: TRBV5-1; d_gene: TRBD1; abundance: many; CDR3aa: ASSGTGNTGELF
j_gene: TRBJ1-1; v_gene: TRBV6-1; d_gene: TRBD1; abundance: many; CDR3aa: AAALQGADTEAF
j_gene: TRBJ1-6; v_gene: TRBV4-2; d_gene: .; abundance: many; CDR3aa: ASSQEWTGNSPLH
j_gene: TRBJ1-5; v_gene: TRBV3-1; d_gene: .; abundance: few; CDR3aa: ASSPTEGNQPQH
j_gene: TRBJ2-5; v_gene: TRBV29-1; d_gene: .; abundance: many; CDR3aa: SSSGRRQETQY
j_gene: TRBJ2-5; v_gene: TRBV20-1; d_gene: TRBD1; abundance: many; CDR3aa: SARDTGVGETQY
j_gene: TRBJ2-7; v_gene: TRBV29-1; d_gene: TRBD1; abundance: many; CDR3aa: SQPGQGFYEQY
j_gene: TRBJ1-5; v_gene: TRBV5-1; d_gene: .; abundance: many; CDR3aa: ASREDSNQPQH
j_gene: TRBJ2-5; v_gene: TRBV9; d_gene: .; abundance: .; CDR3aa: ASSVQDAETQY
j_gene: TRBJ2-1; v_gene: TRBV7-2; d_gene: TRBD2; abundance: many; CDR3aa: ASSFFSGSLGNEQF
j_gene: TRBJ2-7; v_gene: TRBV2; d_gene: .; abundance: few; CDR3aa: ASSAPGRRTYEQY
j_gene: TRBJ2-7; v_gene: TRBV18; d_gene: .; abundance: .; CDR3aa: ASSDRSTYEQY
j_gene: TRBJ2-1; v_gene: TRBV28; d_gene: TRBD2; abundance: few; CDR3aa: ASSLGLAGEAVEQF
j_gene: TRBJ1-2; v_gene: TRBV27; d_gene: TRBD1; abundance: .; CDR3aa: ASSPRTGERYGYT
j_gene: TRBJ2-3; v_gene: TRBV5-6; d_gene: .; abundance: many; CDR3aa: ASSLKRGRTDTQY
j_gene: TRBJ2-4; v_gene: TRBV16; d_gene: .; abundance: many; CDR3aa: ASSQSAANKNIQY
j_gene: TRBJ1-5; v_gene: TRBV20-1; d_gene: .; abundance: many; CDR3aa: SARTTGLNQPQH
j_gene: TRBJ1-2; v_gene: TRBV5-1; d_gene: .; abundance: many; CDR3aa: ASGKDGASNYGYT
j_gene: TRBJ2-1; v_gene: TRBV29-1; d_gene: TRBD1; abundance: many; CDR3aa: SVRTGGYNEQF
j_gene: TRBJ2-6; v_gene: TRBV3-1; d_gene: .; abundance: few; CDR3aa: ASSQNLGTLSVLT
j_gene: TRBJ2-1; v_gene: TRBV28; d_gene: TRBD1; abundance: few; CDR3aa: ASSPANRGPYNEQF
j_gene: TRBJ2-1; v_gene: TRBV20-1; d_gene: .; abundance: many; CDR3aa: SAPMTGPYNEQF
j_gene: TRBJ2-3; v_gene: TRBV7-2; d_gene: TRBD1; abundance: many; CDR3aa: ASSLTGGRTDTQY
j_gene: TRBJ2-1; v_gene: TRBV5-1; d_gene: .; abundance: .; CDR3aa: ASSFTGNDQF
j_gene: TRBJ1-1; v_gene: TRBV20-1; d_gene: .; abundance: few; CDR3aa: SAREGGGTEAF
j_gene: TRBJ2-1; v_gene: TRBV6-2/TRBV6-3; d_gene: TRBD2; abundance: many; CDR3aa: ASSSTSGRYNEQF
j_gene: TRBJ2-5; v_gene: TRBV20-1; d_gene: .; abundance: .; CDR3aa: SAEQETQY
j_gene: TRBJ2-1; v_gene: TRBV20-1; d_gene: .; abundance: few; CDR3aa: SARGIRNEQF
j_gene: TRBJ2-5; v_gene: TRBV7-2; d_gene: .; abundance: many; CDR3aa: ASSFDRGKETQY
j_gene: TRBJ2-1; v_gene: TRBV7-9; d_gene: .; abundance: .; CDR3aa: ASSMGDEQF
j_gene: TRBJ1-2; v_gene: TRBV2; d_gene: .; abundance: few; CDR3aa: ASIQLRAGNT
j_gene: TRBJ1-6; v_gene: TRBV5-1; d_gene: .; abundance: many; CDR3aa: ASSPEAGTGSPLH
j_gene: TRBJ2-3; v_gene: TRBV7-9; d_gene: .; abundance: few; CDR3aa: ASSVGTSRTDTQY
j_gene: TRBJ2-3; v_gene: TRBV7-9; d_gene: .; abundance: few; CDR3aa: ASSYRLEGPDTQY
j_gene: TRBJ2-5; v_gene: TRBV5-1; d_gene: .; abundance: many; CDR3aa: ASQGQETQY
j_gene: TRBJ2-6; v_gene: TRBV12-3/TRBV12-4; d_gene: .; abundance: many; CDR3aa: ASSFRDAGANVLT
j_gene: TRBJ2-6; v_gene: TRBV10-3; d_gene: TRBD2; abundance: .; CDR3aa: AISSGTSGGASGANVLT
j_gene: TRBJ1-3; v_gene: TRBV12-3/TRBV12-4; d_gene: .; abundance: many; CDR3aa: ASSPTVSKNTIY
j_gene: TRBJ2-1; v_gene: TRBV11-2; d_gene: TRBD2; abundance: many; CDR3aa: ASSSREGGPYNEQF
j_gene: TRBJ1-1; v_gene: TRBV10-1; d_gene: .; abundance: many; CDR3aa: ASSERVYGTNTEAF
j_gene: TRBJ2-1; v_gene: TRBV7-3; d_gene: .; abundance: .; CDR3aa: ASSFGPQGFNEQF
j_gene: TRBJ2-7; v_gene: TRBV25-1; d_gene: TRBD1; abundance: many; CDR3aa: ASSVDGDRESYEQY
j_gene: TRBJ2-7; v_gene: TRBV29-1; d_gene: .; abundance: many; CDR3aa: SVEDRTHEQY
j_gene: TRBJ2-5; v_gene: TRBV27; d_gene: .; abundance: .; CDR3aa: ASSPGAVQY
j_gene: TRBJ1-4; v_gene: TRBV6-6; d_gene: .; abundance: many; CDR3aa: ASQGSANEKLF
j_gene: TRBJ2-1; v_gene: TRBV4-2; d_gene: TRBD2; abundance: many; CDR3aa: ASRKRGLASPGLYNEQF
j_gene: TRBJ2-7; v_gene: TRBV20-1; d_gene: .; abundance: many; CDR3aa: SARPPGLSYEQY